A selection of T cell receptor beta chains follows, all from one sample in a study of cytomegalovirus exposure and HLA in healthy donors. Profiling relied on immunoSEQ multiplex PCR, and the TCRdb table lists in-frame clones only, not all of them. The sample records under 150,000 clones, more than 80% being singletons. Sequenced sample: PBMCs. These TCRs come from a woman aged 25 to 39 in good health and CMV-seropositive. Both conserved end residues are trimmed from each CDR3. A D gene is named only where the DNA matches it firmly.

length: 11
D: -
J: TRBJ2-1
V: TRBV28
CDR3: ASSLTQEGEQF

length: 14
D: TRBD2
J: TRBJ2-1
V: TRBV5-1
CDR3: ASSFTSGGALNEQF

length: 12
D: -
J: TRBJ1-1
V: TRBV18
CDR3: ASSPTVMNTEAF

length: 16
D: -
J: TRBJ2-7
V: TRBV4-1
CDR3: ASSHGERVIRGNYEQY

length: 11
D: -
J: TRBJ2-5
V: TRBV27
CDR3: ASSSRGQETQY

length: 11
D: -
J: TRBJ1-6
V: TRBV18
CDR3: ASSPYTNSPLH

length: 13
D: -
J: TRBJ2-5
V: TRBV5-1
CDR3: ASSLEGGGQETQY

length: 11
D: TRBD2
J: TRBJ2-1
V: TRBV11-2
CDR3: ASTSGVYNEQF

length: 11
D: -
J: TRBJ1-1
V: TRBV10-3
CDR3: AITPHLDTEAF

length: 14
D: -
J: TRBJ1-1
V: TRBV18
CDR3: ASSPPGVGENTEAF

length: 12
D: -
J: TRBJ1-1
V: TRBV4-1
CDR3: ASSQVPMNTEAF

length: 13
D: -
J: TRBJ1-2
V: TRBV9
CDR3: ASSVESGARYGYT

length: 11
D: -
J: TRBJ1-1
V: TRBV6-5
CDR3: ASTSYQNTEAF

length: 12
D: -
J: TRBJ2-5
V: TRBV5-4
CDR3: ASRAGDLGETQY

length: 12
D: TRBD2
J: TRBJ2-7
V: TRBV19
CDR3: ASSRTSGTYEQY

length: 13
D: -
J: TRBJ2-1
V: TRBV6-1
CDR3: ASRASGSPNNEQF

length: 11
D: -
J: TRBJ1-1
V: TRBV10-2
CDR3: TSSAMSSAEAF

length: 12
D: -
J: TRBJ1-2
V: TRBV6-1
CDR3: ASSEGDIVYGYT

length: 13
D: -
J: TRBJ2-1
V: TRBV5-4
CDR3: ASSLTGDSYNEQF

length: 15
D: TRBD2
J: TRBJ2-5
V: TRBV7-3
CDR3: ASSSSRGTSGVETQY

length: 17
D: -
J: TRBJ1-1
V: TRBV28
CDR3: ASSPAQPGWPRMDTEAF

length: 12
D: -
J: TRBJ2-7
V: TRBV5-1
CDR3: ASSSTEDSGEQY

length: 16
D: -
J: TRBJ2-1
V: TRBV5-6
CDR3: ASSLEIPQGGPYNEQF

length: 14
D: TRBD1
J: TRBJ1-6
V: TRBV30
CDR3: AWSTLGTGGSSPLH

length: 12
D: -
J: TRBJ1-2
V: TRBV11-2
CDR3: ASSLAGGNYGYT

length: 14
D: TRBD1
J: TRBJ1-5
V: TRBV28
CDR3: ASRPDRVGSNQPQH

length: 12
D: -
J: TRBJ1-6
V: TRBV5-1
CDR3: ASSSGEWGSPLH

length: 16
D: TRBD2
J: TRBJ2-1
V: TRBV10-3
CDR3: ATLGGLAGGLTYNEQF

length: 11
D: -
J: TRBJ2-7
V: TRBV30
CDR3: AWGVTMAGEQY

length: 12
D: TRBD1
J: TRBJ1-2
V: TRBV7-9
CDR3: ASSPEGASSGYT

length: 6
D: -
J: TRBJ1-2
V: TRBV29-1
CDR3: SPGGYT

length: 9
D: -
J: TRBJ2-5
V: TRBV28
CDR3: ATDRLETQY

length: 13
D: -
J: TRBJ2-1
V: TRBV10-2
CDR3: ASSTLSASYNEQF

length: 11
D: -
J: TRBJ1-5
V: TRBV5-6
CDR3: ASSLTRAGAQH

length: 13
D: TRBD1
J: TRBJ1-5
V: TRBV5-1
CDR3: ASSWTGQGNQPQH

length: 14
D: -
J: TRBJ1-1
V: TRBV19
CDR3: ASSIDREGLNTEAF

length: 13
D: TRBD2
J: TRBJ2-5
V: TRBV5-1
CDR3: ASTLVAGEQETQY

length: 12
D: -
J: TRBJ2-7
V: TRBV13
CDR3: ASSIFRVPYEQY

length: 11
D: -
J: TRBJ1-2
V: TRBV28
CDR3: ASLGTSNYGYT

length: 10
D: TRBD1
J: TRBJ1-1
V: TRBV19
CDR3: ASSPRDREAF

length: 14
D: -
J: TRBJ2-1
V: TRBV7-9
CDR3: SSSSIRADSYNEQF

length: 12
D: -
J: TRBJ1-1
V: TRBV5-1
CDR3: ASSPLGGEAEAF

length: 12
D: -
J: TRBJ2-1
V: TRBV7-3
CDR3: ASSPGTFYNEQF

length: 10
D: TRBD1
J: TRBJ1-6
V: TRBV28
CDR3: ASGTANSPLH

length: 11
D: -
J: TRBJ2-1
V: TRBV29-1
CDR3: SVGGGWFDEQF

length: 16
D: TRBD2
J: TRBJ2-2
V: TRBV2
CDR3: ASRLAGVGWENTGELF

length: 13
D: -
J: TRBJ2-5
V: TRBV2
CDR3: ATTGGGGGQETQY

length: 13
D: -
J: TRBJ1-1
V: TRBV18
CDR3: ASSQGGIKNTEAF

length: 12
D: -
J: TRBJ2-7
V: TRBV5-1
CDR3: ASSLVRDPYEQY

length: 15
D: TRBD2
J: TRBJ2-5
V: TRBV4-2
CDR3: ASSQGEGLAGEETQY

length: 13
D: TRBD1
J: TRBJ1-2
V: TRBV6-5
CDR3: ASSYSATGSYGYT

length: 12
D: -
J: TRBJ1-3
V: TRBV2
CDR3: ASRSYSSGNTIY

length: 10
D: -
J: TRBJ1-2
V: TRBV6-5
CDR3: ATVRGDYGHT

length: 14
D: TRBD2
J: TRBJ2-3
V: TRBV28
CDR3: ASSLGGSGGADTQY

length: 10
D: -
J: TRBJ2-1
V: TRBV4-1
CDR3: ASSLVYNEQF